The 18 T cell receptor beta chains listed next were all sequenced from one sample in a study of blood T cell repertoires in COVID-19. Data came from immunoSEQ multiplex PCR; TCRdb stores just in-frame clones and leaves some out. Altogether about 200,000 clones are present, more than 70% being singletons, with the ten largest covering about 6.3%. The sample consisted of peripheral blood. Every receptor here comes from a man aged 40-55 years with active or convalescent COVID-19.

CDR3 region: CASSPTRSSYNSPLHF. The CDR3 DNA reads TGTGCCAGCAGCCCCACACGGAGCTCCTATAATTCACCCCTCCACTTT. V and J are TRBV5-6 and TRBJ1-6; D remains unclear. CDR1 is SGHDT and CDR2 is YYEEEE in the germline V gene. V gave up 4 bases and J gave up 0 bases, with 11 bases separating them. The CDR3 is 16 amino acids.

V is TRBV9 and J is TRBJ2-1; 9 bases match TRBD2. Trimming cost V 1 base and J 5 bases; bases outside gene matches: 4. CDR3 length equals 15 residues. Per the germline V gene, CDR1 is SGDLS and CDR2 is YYNGEE. CDR3 sequence reads: CASSVTVAGDNEQFF. The CDR3 region has the DNA TGTGCCAGCAGCGTAACGGTAGCGGGAGACAATGAGCAGTTCTTC. Full variable domain (outside the CDR3, taken from reference TRBV9 and TRBJ2-1): DSGVTQTPKHLITATGQRVTLRCSPRSGDLSVYWYQQSLDQGLQFLIQYYNGEERAKGNILERFSAQQFPDLHSELNLSSLELGDSALYFCASSVTVAGDNEQFFGPGTRLTVL.

The chain carries TRBV4-1 and TRBJ1-3, with a tentative D call TRBD1 (6 bases). The CDR3 runs to 16 residues. Between the trimmed V and J ends, which lost 1 base and 2 bases, there was a span of 12 bases. Germline lookup yields CDR1 MGHRA and CDR2 YSYEKL. Written as DNA, the CDR3 is TGCGCCAGCAGCCAAGCGGGAAGGGGGACTGGAAACACCATATATTTT. Its protein product is CASSQAGRGTGNTIYF.

This chain links TRBV5-1 with TRBJ1-6, with D tentatively TRBD1 (6 bases). From germline, CDR1 is SGHRS and CDR2 YFSETQ. Trimming removed 4 bases from V and 10 bases from J, with 18 bases in between. The CDR3 has 15 residues. CDR3 loop: CASSADGQWGSPLHF. The DNA of the CDR3 is TGCGCCAGCAGCGCTGACGGACAGTGGGGGTCACCCCTCCACTTT.

This chain connects TRBV27 to TRBJ1-2; 7 bases are a match to TRBD1. The germline V gene encodes CDR1 MNHEY and CDR2 SMNVEV (reference sequence). CDR3 length: 14 amino acids. J gave up 5 bases and V 4 bases, and 7 bases lay outside the gene matches. CDR3 sequence reads: CASSSGTVRYGYTF. The CDR3 DNA sequence: TGTGCCAGCAGTTCGGGGACAGTGCGTTATGGCTACACCTTC.

V usage is TRBV2 and J usage is TRBJ2-4; perhaps TRBD2 as D (5 bases). Trimming shortened V by 1 base and J by 3 bases, and 10 bases separated the two germline ends. CDR1 SNHLY and CDR2 FYNNEI come from the germline V gene. The CDR3 covers 15 residues. CDR3 loop: CASSEERIGKNIQYF. CDR3 nucleotides: TGTGCCAGCAGTGAAGAGCGGATTGGCAAAAACATTCAGTACTTC.

This clone was found a few times. The rearrangement links TRBV5-1 to TRBJ1-4, with TRBD1 identical over 8 bases. This CDR3 is built from 13 residues. J was trimmed by 8 bases and V by 3 bases; bases with no gene match: 3. Germline CDR1 SGHRS, CDR2 YFSETQ. Here the CDR3 reads CASSWTGHEKLFF. CDR3 DNA: TGCGCCAGCAGCTGGACAGGGCACGAAAAACTGTTTTTT.

The genes are TRBV6-5 and TRBJ1-2; weak D call: TRBD1 (5 bases). V dropped 2 bases and J dropped 5 bases, with 12 bases sitting between them. CDR3 size: 14 residues. Germline V gene sequence: CDR1 MNHEY, CDR2 SVGAGI. The CDR3 region is CASSYGAAYYGYTF. The CDR3 bases are TGTGCCAGCAGTTACGGGGCAGCGTATTATGGCTACACCTTC.

J is TRBJ2-3 and V is TRBV5-4; a weak D match, TRBD2 (6 bases). V was shortened by 4 bases and J by 9 bases, with 18 bases between the two germline ends. Germline V CDR1 and CDR2: SGHNT, YYREEE (reference sequence). The CDR3 is made up of 14 amino acids. In nucleotides, the CDR3 is TGTGCCAGCAGCCCTACTAGCTTCCTGGACACGCAGTATTTT. Translation gives CASSPTSFLDTQYF.

V and J are TRBV11-3 and TRBJ2-3; 7 nucleotides line up with TRBD1. The V and J ends lost 4 bases and 5 bases, in that order; junction bases with no gene match: 0. The CDR3 is 12 amino acids. Germline V gene data show CDR1 as SGHNT and CDR2 as YENEEA. The CDR3 sequence: CASSSGGDTQYF. CDR3 nucleotides: TGTGCCAGCAGCTCAGGGGGAGATACGCAGTATTTT.

This clone showed up just once. The chain carries TRBV12-2 and TRBJ1-5; TRBD1 is taken as the D call from the table, unchecked against the DNA. TRBV12-2 is labeled a pseudogene. The CDR3 length is 20 residues. CDR3 coding DNA: TGTGCAAGTCGCTTAGTCAGGACAGGGGAGAAAATATTCAGCAATCAGCCCCAGCATTTT. Translated: CASRLVRTGEKIFSNQPQHF.

The chain has TRBV7-9 and TRBJ1-1, with a weak D call TRBD1 (5 bases). The ends were cut back, 11 bases at V and 7 bases at J, with 14 bases in the middle. Germline V gene data show CDR1 as SEHNR and CDR2 as FQNEAQ (reference sequence). The CDR3 contains 11 residues. The CDR3 DNA follows: TGTGCCGACGGGGCGGGGAGTGAAGCTTTCTTT. It yields the protein CADGAGSEAFF.

V and J are TRBV3-1 (or the pseudogene TRBV3-2) and TRBJ1-3, with a possible D match to TRBD1 (5 bases). CDR1 is LGHDT and CDR2 is YNNKEL in the germline V gene (reference sequence). Trimming removed 0 bases at V and 5 bases at J, with 8 bases between. The length of the CDR3 is 14 residues. CDR3 sequence (DNA): TGTGCCAGCAGCCAAGATCAGGGAAGAAACACCATATATTTT. Protein sequence: CASSQDQGRNTIYF.

The chain employs TRBV12-3 or TRBV12-4 and TRBJ1-2; D not certain. Trimming took off 5 bases at V and 10 bases at J, with 11 bases between the two ends. CDR3 length: 11 residues. The CDR3 coding sequence is TGTGCCAGCAGTCTCGGACTGGTCTACACCTTC. Amino acid sequence: CASSLGLVYTF.

The chain couples TRBV19 to TRBJ1-5, with D uncertain. The CDR3 length is 13 residues. Per germline, CDR1 LNHDA and CDR2 SQIVND (reference sequence). V dropped 3 bases and J dropped 5 bases, with 8 bases sitting between them. The CDR3 sequence: CASSMGRDQPQHF. The CDR3 DNA reads TGTGCCAGTAGTATGGGTCGGGATCAGCCCCAGCATTTT. Together with reference TRBV19 and TRBJ1-5, the CDR3 gives the full variable domain: DGGITQSPKYLFRKEGQNVTLSCEQNLNHDAMYWYRQDPGQGLRLIYYSQIVNDFQKGDIAEGYSVSREKKESFPLTVTSAQKNPTAFYLCASSMGRDQPQHFGDGTRLSIL.

This clone showed up just once. This chain links TRBV28 with TRBJ1-4; no firm D call. The CDR3 is 12 residues long. Trimming removed 1 base from V and 7 bases from J, with 4 bases in between. Germline V lookup: CDR1 MDHEN, CDR2 SYDVKM. CDR3 DNA: TGTGCCAGCAGTTTATCCTTTGAAAAACTGTTTTTT. Its translation: CASSLSFEKLFF.

This clone appeared a few times. J is TRBJ2-2 and V is TRBV11-2, with TRBD2 as a possible D gene (6 bases). The CDR3 extends over 16 amino acids. With 4 bases removed from V and 3 bases from J, the gap between germline ends came to 15 bases. Germline loops: CDR1 SGHAT, CDR2 FQNNGV. CDR3 bases: TGTGCCAGCAGCTCAACCGGGACTTTCGACACCGGGGAGCTGTTTTTT. Translating gives CASSSTGTFDTGELFF.

The chain links TRBV5-1 to TRBJ2-3; a weak D match, TRBD1 (6 bases). CDR1 is SGHRS and CDR2 is YFSETQ in the germline V gene. V dropped 4 bases and J dropped 0 bases, with 9 bases sitting between them. There are 14 residues in the CDR3. The CDR3, as DNA: TGCGCCAGCAGCCAAGGACAGAGCACAGATACGCAGTATTTT. This codes for CASSQGQSTDTQYF.